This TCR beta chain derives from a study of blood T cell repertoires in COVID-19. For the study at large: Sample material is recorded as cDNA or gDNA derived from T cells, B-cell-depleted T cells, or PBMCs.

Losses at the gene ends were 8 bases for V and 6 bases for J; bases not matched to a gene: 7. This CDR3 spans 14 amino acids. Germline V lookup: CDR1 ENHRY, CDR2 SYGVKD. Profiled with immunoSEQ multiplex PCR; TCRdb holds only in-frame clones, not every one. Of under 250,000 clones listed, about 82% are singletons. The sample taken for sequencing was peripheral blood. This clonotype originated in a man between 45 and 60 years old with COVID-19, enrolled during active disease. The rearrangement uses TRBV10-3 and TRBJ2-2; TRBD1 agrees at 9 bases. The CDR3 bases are TGTGCCATCCAGCTTGGGACAGGGCCCGGGGAGCTGTTTTTT. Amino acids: CAIQLGTGPGELFF.